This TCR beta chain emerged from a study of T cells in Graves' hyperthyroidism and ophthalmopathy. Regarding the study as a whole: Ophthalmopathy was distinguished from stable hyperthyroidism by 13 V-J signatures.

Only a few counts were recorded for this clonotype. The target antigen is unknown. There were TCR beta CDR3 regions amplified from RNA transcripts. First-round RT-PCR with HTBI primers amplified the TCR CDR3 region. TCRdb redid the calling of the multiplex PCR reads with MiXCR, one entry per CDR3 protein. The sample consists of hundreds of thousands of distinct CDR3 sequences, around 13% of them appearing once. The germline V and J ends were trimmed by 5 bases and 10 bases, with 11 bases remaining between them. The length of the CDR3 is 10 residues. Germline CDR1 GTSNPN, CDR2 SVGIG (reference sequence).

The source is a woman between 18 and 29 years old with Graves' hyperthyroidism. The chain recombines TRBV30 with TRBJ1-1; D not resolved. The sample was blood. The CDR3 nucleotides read TGTGCCTGGGACCAATTGACAGCTTTCTTT. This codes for CAWDQLTAFF.